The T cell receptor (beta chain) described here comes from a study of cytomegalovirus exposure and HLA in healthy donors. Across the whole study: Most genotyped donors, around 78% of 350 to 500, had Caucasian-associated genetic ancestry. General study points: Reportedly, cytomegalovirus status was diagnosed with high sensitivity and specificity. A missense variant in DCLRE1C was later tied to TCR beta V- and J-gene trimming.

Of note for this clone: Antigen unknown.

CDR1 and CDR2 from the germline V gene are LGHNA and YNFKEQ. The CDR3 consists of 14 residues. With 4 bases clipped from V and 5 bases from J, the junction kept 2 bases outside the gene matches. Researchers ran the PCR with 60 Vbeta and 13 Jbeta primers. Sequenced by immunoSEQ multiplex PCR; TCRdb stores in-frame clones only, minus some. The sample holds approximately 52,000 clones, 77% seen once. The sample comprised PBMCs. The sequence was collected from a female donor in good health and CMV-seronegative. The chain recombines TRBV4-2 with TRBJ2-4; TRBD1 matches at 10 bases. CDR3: CASSPGQGQNIQYF. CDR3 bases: TGTGCCAGCAGCCCGGGACAGGGGCAAAACATTCAGTACTTC.